One sample yielded the 28 T cell receptor beta chains listed below, sequenced in a study of regulatory T cells in long-lasting Graves disease. Through Arm-PCR of CDR3 regions and iRepertoire HTBI primers, TCR beta libraries were built. Using its own MiXCR run on the multiplex PCR reads, TCRdb lists one record per CDR3 protein. The table includes roughly 420,000 distinct CDR3 sequences, about 15% detected once. Time point denoted: newly diagnosed GD, antithyroid drugs for less than 3 months. PBMC RNA served as the TCR library source. The same data also went into a second study, on T cells in Graves' hyperthyroidism and ophthalmopathy.

The starting material was peripheral blood mononuclear cells (PBMCs), obtained at new diagnosis, from a patient treated with antithyroid drugs. The receptors derive from a woman younger than 35 with Graves disease.

About this clonotype: This likely traces to a read error, being one base from a far larger clone. This rearrangement joins TRBV6-5 to TRBJ2-7; D might be TRBD2 (6 bases). Trimming pared 2 bases from V and 4 bases from J, leaving 15 bases between. There are 15 residues in the CDR3. Germline V lookup: CDR1 MNHEY, CDR2 SVGAGI. CDR3: CASSYGSSVTYEQYF. The CDR3 DNA sequence: TGTGCCAGCAGTTACGGCTCTAGCGTAACGTACGAGCAGTACTTC.

In this sample, this clonotype turned up a few times. The V call is TRBV6-1, the J call TRBJ2-3; D unresolved. Trimming removed 1 base from V and 6 bases from J, with 5 bases in between. Germline V CDR1 and CDR2: MNHNS, SASEGT. There are 12 residues in the CDR3. CDR3 nucleotide sequence: TGTGCCAGCAGTGAAGAGCCGGATACGCAGTATTTT. Protein product: CASSEEPDTQYF.

This clonotype was observed a few times. The chain combines TRBV7-9 with TRBJ2-3, with 9 bases aligning to TRBD1. After removal of 7 bases from V and 1 base from J, the junction contained 6 bases not matched to a gene. This CDR3 region has 15 residues. The germline V gene encodes CDR1 SEHNR and CDR2 FQNEAQ (reference sequence). CDR3 loop: CASTLRQGGTDTQYF. The CDR3 bases are TGTGCCAGCACCCTACGACAGGGGGGCACAGATACGCAGTATTTT. Combining the CDR3 with reference TRBV7-9 and TRBJ2-3 gives the whole variable domain DTGVSQNPRHKITKRGQNVTFRCDPISEHNRLYWYRQTLGQGPEFLTYFQNEAQLEKSRLLSDRFSAERPKGSFSTLEIQRTEQGDSAMYLCASTLRQGGTDTQYFGPGTRLTVL.

The genes are TRBV30 and TRBJ1-1, with D perhaps matching TRBD1 (5 bases). There are 15 residues in the CDR3. Germline V gives CDR1 GTSNPN, CDR2 SVGIG (reference sequence). The V gene lost 2 bases and the J gene lost 0 bases, with 13 bases spanning the gap. CDR3 sequence (DNA): TGTGCCTGGAGTAGGACGGGGGTCTTGAACACTGAAGCTTTCTTT. Amino acids: CAWSRTGVLNTEAFF.

The genes are TRBV7-2 and TRBJ2-7, with D perhaps matching TRBD2 (8 bases). Germline V gives CDR1 SGHTA, CDR2 FQGNSA. The CDR3 runs to 15 residues. Trimming shortened V by 5 bases and J by 3 bases, and 17 bases separated the two germline ends. For the CDR3, the DNA is TGTGCCAGCAGCGCGGGACTAGGGGGCTACTACGAGCAGTACTTC. This gives the protein CASSAGLGGYYEQYF.

This clonotype showed up many times. The chain uses TRBV7-2 and TRBJ1-5; D may be TRBD1 (5 bases). CDR3 length: 13 amino acids. Per germline, CDR1 SGHTA and CDR2 FQGNSA. V lost 1 base and J 7 bases, leaving 8 bases between the germline ends. For the CDR3, the DNA is TGTGCCAGCAGCTTAGAGGGGTACCAGCCCCAGCATTTT. Translation gives CASSLEGYQPQHF.

This clonotype has more than one count but fewer than ten. The DNA of the CDR3 is TGCAGCGTGCACGGGACTAGCGGGAGCGCCACGCAGTTCTTC. Protein sequence: CSVHGTSGSATQFF. The chain joins TRBV29-1 to TRBJ2-1; 14 bases are a match to TRBD2. There are 14 residues in the CDR3. V shed 6 bases, J shed 12 bases, and the junction held 10 bases outside the gene matches. Germline lookup yields CDR1 SQVTM and CDR2 ANQGSEA.

The chain couples TRBV7-2 to TRBJ2-6; D is ambiguous. Trimming pared 5 bases from V and 0 bases from J, leaving 17 bases between. CDR1 is SGHTA, CDR2 FQGNSA, per germline. This CDR3 is 18 amino acids long. This CDR3 is CASSLFINAASGANVLTF. In nucleotides, the CDR3 is TGTGCCAGCAGCCTCTTTATTAACGCGGCCTCTGGGGCCAACGTCCTGACTTTC.

The rearrangement links TRBV27 to TRBJ2-5; possibly TRBD2 for D (5 bases). The V gene's germline CDR1 is MNHEY and CDR2 SMNVEV (reference sequence). V was trimmed by 6 bases and J by 5 bases, leaving 22 bases between them. This CDR3 is 16 amino acids long. CDR3: CASRPRPEGSWETQYF. CDR3 nucleotide sequence: TGTGCCAGCAGGCCGAGGCCCGAGGGCTCGTGGGAGACCCAGTACTTC.

This clonotype has just a few counts. This rearrangement joins TRBV27 to TRBJ2-7; 12 bases are shared with TRBD2. The CDR3 consists of 19 residues. Trimming took 4 bases from V and 0 from J; bases not matched to a gene: 13. The germline V gene has CDR1 MNHEY and CDR2 SMNVEV (reference sequence). CDR3 sequence (DNA): TGTGCCAGCAGTTCATCAGCGGGACTAGCGGGCACCCACTCCTACGAGCAGTACTTC. This sequence encodes CASSSSAGLAGTHSYEQYF.

This clonotype appeared a single time. The likely explanation is a read error, given a far larger clone one base away. The chain is built from TRBV6-2 or TRBV6-3 and TRBJ1-1; no clear D gene. The V gene's germline CDR1 is MNHEY and CDR2 SVGEGT. Trimming cost V 5 bases and J 1 base, with 5 bases left between them. CDR3 length equals 12 residues. CDR3 protein: CASSDQNTEAFF. Written as DNA, the CDR3 is TGTGCCAGCAGTGACCAGAACACTGAAGCTTTCTTT.

This clonotype was counted a few times. The chain combines TRBV7-9 with TRBJ2-7, with D perhaps given as TRBD1 or TRBD2 (5 bases each). V lost 4 bases to trimming and J lost 1 base, with 14 bases between them. CDR1 is SEHNR and CDR2 is FQNEAQ in the germline V gene (reference sequence). This CDR3 is built from 15 residues. The CDR3 region is CASSYSGDGSYEQYF. Here the CDR3 DNA reads TGTGCCAGCAGCTATAGTGGGGACGGGTCCTACGAGCAGTACTTC.

This clonotype was counted at least ten times. J is TRBJ2-7 and V is TRBV7-3, with 7 positions matching TRBD1. This CDR3 contains 14 residues. CDR1 and CDR2 (germline): SGHTA, FQGTGA. The V segment lost 5 bases and the J segment 5 bases; nucleotides outside the gene matches: 9. CDR3: CASSRQGNGHEQYF. In DNA, the CDR3 is TGTGCCAGCAGCCGACAGGGTAACGGTCACGAGCAGTACTTC.

In this sample, this clonotype turned up a few times. Germline and junction disagree at one end, which may indicate a read error. The chain couples TRBV7-7 to TRBJ2-1; D possibly corresponds to TRBD2 (6 bases). Per germline, CDR1 SSHAT and CDR2 FNYEAQ (reference sequence). The CDR3 contains 15 residues. The CDR3: CASSLIAGSYNEQFF. The DNA of the CDR3 is TGTGCTAGCAGCTTAATCGCGGGATCCTACAATGAGCAGTTCTTC.

This clonotype was picked up many times. The chain recombines TRBV20-1 with TRBJ1-6; 10 nucleotides match TRBD1. J lost 7 bases, V lost 1 base, and 4 bases had no gene match. The CDR3 runs 15 residues. Germline V gives CDR1 DFQATT, CDR2 SNEGSKA (reference sequence). CDR3: CSARALDRGNSPLHF. Here the CDR3 DNA reads TGCAGTGCTAGAGCCCTGGACAGGGGGAATTCACCCCTCCACTTT.

In its sample, this clonotype was seen once. The chain has TRBV12-3 or TRBV12-4 and TRBJ1-6; perhaps TRBD1 as D (5 bases). V dropped 8 bases and J dropped 9 bases, with 14 bases sitting between them. This CDR3 region has 13 residues. Here the CDR3 reads CASAPGRLSPLHF. DNA of the CDR3: TGTGCCAGCGCACCGGGACGACTTTCACCCCTCCACTTT.

This clonotype has a handful of counts. The chain combines TRBV14 with TRBJ2-7, with 10 bases fitting TRBD2. Germline CDR1 is SGHDN and CDR2 is FVKESK. This CDR3 is 16 amino acids long. The J segment lost 3 bases and the V segment lost 0 bases, leaving 5 bases of the junction unmatched. The CDR3 protein is CASSQDALAGVYEQYF. The CDR3 DNA sequence: TGTGCCAGCAGCCAAGATGCGCTAGCGGGAGTCTACGAGCAGTACTTC.

This clonotype was detected many times. The V call is TRBV27, the J call TRBJ2-2; 8 bases fit TRBD2. The germline gives CDR1 MNHEY, CDR2 SMNVEV (reference sequence). The CDR3 consists of 18 residues. V gave up 2 bases and J gave up 4 bases; unmatched junction bases: 12. Here the CDR3 DNA reads TGTGCCAGCAGTTTAGAAGTCCGGGCGGGGGGCGGCACCGGGGAGCTGTTTTTT. This gives the protein CASSLEVRAGGGTGELFF.

At least ten counts were recorded for this clonotype. V is TRBV3-1 and J is TRBJ1-5; D not certain. CDR1 LGHDT and CDR2 YNNKEL come from the germline V gene (reference sequence). CDR3 length equals 13 residues. Trimming stripped 1 base from V and 4 bases from J, with 5 bases between. For the CDR3, the DNA is TGTGCCAGCAGCCAAGTCGGTAATCAGCCCCAGCATTTT. Translation: CASSQVGNQPQHF.

This clonotype was seen a few times. V usage is TRBV5-5 and J usage is TRBJ2-1; D is perhaps TRBD1 (5 bases). CDR1 SGHKS and CDR2 YYEKEE come from the germline V gene (reference sequence). This CDR3 has 13 amino acids. The V end was cut by 5 bases, the J end by 8 bases, with 14 bases between. CDR3 sequence: CASSSQGPYEQFF. The CDR3 DNA sequence: TGTGCCAGCAGTTCGCAGGGTCCCTATGAGCAGTTCTTC.

CDR3 residues: CARPRQGTHEQYF. CDR3 in DNA: TGTGCCAGGCCCCGACAGGGAACCCACGAGCAGTACTTC. The rearrangement links TRBV27 to TRBJ2-7, with 7 positions matching TRBD1. V shed 9 bases and J 5 bases; nucleotides not matched to a gene: 10. This CDR3 comprises 13 residues. Germline CDR1 and CDR2: MNHEY and SMNVEV (reference sequence).

This chain joins TRBV20-1 and TRBJ2-1; the match to TRBD2 covers 11 bases. Germline CDR1 reads DFQATT; CDR2 reads SNEGSKA (reference sequence). The CDR3 length is 14 residues. With 6 bases clipped from V and 5 bases from J, the junction kept 6 bases outside the gene matches. The CDR3 sequence: CSASSGRADNEQFF. CDR3 in DNA: TGCAGTGCCAGTAGCGGGAGGGCCGACAATGAGCAGTTCTTC.

This clonotype showed up many times. The chain combines TRBV11-2 with TRBJ2-5; a possible D gene is TRBD2 (6 bases). Germline V gene sequence: CDR1 SGHAT, CDR2 FQNNGV. V was clipped by 5 bases and J by 4 bases, with 20 bases between them. There are 16 residues in the CDR3. In DNA, the CDR3 is TGTGCCAGCAGCCGTCGGGACCCGGGAGTAGGAGAGACCCAGTACTTC. The encoded protein is CASSRRDPGVGETQYF.

This clonotype has only a few counts. The chain has TRBV27 and TRBJ1-4, with 7 bases that match TRBD1. There are 14 residues in the CDR3. The V and J ends lost 8 bases and 7 bases, in that order; junction bases with no gene match: 10. The V gene's germline CDR1 is MNHEY and CDR2 SMNVEV (reference sequence). CDR3 sequence reads: CASSPGQNTEKLFF. In DNA form, the CDR3 reads TGTGCCAGCTCCCCGGGACAGAACACTGAAAAACTGTTTTTT.

This clonotype has a count of ten or more. The chain joins TRBV2 to TRBJ2-1; 10 nucleotides agree with TRBD2. The junction had 4 bases not matched to a gene; V was cut back by 6 bases and J by 2 bases. There are 15 residues in the CDR3. Germline V gene lookup returns CDR1 SNHLY and CDR2 FYNNEI. As DNA, the CDR3 is TGTGCCAGCAGAACCGGGACTAGCGCCTACAATGAGCAGTTCTTC. The encoded protein is CASRTGTSAYNEQFF.

This clonotype was seen ten or more times. The chain is built from TRBV20-1 and TRBJ2-7, with D perhaps TRBD2 (5 bases). The CDR3 extends over 14 amino acids. V lost 4 bases, J lost 2 bases, and 15 bases lay in between. Germline CDR1 and CDR2: DFQATT and SNEGSKA (reference sequence). The CDR3 is CSANFASGPYEQYF. As DNA, the CDR3 is TGCAGTGCTAATTTTGCCAGCGGCCCCTACGAGCAGTACTTC.

This clonotype turned up a few times. The rearrangement links TRBV20-1 to TRBJ2-1; D is unresolved. Trimming removed 3 bases at V and 10 bases at J, with 16 bases between. This CDR3 has 13 amino acids. The germline CDR1 and CDR2 sequences are DFQATT and SNEGSKA (reference sequence). The DNA for the CDR3 is TGCAGTGCTAGTACCCCCTCGACCTACGAGCAGTTCTTC. The encoded protein is CSASTPSTYEQFF.

The CDR3 is CASSTINYTGVEDQPQHF. CDR3 in DNA: TGCGCCAGCAGCACAATCAACTATACAGGGGTAGAAGATCAGCCCCAGCATTTT. V and J are TRBV10-1 and TRBJ1-5; TRBD1 matches 7 bases. The germline CDR1 and CDR2 sequences are WNHNN and SYGVQD (reference sequence). The ends lost 6 bases at V and 5 bases at J; junction bases unmatched: 19. The CDR3 is 18 amino acids.